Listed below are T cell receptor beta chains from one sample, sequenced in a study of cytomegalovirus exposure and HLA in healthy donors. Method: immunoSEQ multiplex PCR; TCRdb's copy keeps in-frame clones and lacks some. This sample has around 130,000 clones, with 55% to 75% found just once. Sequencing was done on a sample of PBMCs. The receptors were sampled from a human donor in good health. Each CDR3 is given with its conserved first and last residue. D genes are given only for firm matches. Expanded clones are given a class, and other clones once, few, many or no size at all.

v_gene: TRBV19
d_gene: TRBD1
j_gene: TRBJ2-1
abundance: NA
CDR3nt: TGTGCCAGTAGACCCGACCCGGGACAGGGCTACAATGAGCAGTTCTTC
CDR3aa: CASRPDPGQGYNEQFF

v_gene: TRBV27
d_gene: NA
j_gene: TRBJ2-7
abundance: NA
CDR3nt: TGTGCCAGCAGTTTAGCCGCAAGTAGCTCCTACGAGCAGTACTTC
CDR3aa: CASSLAASSSYEQYF

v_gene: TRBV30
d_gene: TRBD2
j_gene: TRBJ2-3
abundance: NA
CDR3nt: TGTGCCTGGGGGGGACTAGCGGGGTTCTTAGTCGCAGATACGCAGTATTTT
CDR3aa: CAWGGLAGFLVADTQYF

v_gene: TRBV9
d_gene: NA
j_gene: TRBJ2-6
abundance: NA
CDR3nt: TGTGCCAGCAGCGTAGGACACTCTGGGGCCAACGTCCTGACTTTC
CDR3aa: CASSVGHSGANVLTF

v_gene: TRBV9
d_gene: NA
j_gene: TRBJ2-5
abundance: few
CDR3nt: TGTGCCAGCAGCGTTAGCTACTGGCCCGGGGAGACCCAGTACTTC
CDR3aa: CASSVSYWPGETQYF

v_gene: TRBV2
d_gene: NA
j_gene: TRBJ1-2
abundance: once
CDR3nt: TGTGCCAGCAGGGCCTTAAAGGGCCGGGGGGGCTACACCTTC
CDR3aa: CASRALKGRGGYTF

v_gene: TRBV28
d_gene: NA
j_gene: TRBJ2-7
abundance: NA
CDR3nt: TGTGCCAGCGAAGCCCCTCGGACTCCCTACGAGCAGTACTTC
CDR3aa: CASEAPRTPYEQYF

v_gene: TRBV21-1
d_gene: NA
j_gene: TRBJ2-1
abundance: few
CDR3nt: TGTGCCAGCAGCCTCCCCTTACTAGCGGGAAGTGGGAATGAGCAGTTCTTC
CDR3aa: CASSLPLLAGSGNEQFF

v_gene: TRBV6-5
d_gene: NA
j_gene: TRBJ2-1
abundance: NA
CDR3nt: TGTGCCAGCAGGCAAGGACTAAATTACAATGAGCAGTTCTTC
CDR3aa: CASRQGLNYNEQFF

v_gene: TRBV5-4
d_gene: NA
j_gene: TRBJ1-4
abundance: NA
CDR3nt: TGTGCCAGCAGCGAAAGAGCCGCAACTAATGAAAAACTGTTTTTT
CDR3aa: CASSERAATNEKLFF

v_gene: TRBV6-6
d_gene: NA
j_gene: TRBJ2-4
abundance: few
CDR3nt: TGTGCCAGCAGTTCCCCCAGACAGGTAGCCAAAAACATTCAGTACTTC
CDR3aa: CASSSPRQVAKNIQYF

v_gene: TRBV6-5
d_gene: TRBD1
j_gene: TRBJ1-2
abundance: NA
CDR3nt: TGTGCCACCCAAGGACGGGACAGGGCTGGCTACACCTTC
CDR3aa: CATQGRDRAGYTF

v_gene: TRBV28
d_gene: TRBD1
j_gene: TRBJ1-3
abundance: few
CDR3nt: TGTGCCAGCAGTTTAGGGACAGGGGTTACTGGAAACACCATATATTTT
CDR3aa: CASSLGTGVTGNTIYF

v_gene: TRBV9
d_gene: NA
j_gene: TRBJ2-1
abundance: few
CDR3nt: TGTGCCAGCAGCGCCGTTCCGGATGAGCAGTTCTTC
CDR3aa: CASSAVPDEQFF

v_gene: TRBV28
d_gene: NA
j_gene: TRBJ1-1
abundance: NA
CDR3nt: TGTGCCAGCAGGTTACCGAAGACAGCCATGAACACTGAAGCTTTCTTT
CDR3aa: CASRLPKTAMNTEAFF

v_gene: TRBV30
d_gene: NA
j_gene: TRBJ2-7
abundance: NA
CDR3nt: TGTGCCTGGACGACGGGGTACGAGCAGTACTTC
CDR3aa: CAWTTGYEQYF

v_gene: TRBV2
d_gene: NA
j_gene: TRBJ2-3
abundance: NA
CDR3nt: TGTGCCAGCATCATAGGGGGCCCGGGGAGGGATACGCAGTATTTT
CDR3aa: CASIIGGPGRDTQYF

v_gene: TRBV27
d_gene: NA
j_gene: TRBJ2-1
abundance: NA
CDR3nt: TGTGCCAGCAGTTTGAGTCCGAGCGGTGAGCAGTTCTTC
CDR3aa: CASSLSPSGEQFF

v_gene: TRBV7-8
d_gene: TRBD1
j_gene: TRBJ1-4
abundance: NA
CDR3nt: TGTGCCAGCAGTTCAAGGACCCCGGGACAGTATAATGAAAAACTGTTTTTT
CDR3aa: CASSSRTPGQYNEKLFF

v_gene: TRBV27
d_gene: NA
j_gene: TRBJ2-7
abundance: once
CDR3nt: TGTGCCAGCAGTTTCTTTTTGTCCTACGAGCAGTACTTC
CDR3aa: CASSFFLSYEQYF

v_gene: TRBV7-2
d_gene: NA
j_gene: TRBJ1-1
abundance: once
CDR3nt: TGTGCCAGCAGCTTAGCTCGACAAGTGAACACTGAAGCTTTCTTT
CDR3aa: CASSLARQVNTEAFF

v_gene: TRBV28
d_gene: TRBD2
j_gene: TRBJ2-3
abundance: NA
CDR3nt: TGTGCCAGCAGTTCCCGGGAGGGGGGTTCCGGGACAGATACGCAGTATTTT
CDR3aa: CASSSREGGSGTDTQYF

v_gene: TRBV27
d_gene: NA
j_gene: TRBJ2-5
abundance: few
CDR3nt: TGTGCCAGCAGTGGCCTAGCAGAGACCCAGTACTTC
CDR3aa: CASSGLAETQYF

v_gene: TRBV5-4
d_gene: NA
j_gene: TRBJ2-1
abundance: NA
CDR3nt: TGTGCCAGCAGCGTCGGCGCGCGGGGCGAGCAGTTCTTC
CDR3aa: CASSVGARGEQFF

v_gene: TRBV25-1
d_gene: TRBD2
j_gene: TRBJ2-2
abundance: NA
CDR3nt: TGTGCCAGCAGTGAATTTGGAACTAGCGGGAGGCCCGGGGAGCTGTTTTTT
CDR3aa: CASSEFGTSGRPGELFF

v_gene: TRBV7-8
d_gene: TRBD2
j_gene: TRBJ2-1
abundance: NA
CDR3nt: TGTGCCAGCAGCTTAGCCGCTAGCGGGGGGCCCCCTTACAATGAGCAGTTCTTC
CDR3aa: CASSLAASGGPPYNEQFF

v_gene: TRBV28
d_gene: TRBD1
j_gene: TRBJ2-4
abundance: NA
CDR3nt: TGTGCCAGCCGAGGGACAGGGAGTTCCAAAAACATTCAGTACTTC
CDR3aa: CASRGTGSSKNIQYF

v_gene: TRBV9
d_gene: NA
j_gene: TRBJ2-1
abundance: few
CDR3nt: TGTGCCAGCAGCCCCGAACCGGGGAGTTCATCCTACAATGAGCAGTTCTTC
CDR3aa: CASSPEPGSSSYNEQFF

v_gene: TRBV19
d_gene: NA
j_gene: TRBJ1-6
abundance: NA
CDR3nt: TGTGCCAGTAGTATCCACCCCGCCAGCTCCTATAATTCACCCCTCCACTTT
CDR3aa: CASSIHPASSYNSPLHF

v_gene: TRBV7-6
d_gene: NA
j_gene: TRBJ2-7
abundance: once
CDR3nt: TGTGCCAGCAGCTGGCGGGGTTCGGGGGAGCAGTACTTC
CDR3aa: CASSWRGSGEQYF

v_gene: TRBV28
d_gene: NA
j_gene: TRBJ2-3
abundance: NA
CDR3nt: TGTGCCAGCAGTTCCGGTTACACAGATACGCAGTATTTT
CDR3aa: CASSSGYTDTQYF

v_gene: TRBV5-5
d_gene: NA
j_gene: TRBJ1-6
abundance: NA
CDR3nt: TGTGCCAGCAGCTTGGATCACTGGGCCGAGAGCTCCTATAATTCACCCCTCCACTTT
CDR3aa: CASSLDHWAESSYNSPLHF

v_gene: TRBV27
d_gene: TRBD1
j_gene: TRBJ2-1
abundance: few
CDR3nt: TGTGCCAGCCACCGCCCGGGACAGGGGTTAGGTGAGCAGTTCTTC
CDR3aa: CASHRPGQGLGEQFF

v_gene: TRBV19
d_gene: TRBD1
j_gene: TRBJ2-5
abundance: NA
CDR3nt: TGTGCCAGTAGTGACACCCGGGACAGAGAGCAGTACTTC
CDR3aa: CASSDTRDREQYF

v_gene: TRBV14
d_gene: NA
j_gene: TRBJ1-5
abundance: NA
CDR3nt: TGTGCCAGCAGCCAAGACCCCTCGTCGTCCCAGCATTTT
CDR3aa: CASSQDPSSSQHF

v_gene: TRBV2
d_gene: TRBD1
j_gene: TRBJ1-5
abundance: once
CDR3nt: TGTGCCAGCAGTGTATCCGGACAGGGGGGTCAGCCCCAGCATTTT
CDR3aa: CASSVSGQGGQPQHF

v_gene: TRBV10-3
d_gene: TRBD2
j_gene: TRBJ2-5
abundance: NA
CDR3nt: TGTGCCATCAGAGCTAGCGGGGGAGGAGAGACCCAGTACTTC
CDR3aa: CAIRASGGGETQYF